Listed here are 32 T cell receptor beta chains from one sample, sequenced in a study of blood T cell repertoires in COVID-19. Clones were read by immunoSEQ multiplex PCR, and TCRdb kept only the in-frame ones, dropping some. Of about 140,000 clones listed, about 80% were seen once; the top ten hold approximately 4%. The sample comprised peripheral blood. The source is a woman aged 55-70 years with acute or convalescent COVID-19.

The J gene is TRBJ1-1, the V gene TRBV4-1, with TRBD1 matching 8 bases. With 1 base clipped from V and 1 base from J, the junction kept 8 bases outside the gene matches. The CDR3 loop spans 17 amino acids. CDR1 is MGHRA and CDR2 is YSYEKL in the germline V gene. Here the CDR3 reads CASSQVILGQGNTEAFF. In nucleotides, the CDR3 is TGCGCCAGCAGCCAAGTAATCTTAGGACAGGGGAACACTGAAGCTTTCTTT.

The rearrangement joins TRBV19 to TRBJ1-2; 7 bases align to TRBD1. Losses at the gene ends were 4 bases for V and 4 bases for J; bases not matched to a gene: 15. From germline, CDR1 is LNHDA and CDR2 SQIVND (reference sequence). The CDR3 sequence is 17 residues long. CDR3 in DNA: TGTGCCAGTAGTACCCGGGACAGCTCGTCGATTAGCTATGGCTACACCTTC. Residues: CASSTRDSSSISYGYTF. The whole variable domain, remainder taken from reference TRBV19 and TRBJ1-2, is DGGITQSPKYLFRKEGQNVTLSCEQNLNHDAMYWYRQDPGQGLRLIYYSQIVNDFQKGDIAEGYSVSREKKESFPLTVTSAQKNPTAFYLCASSTRDSSSISYGYTFGSGTRLTVV.

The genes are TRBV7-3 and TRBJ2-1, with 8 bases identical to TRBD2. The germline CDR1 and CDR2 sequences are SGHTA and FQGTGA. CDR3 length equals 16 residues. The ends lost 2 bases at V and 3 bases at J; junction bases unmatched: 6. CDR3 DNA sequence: TGTGCCAGCAGCTTATCCGTCGGGAGGGACTACAATGAGCAGTTCTTC. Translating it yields CASSLSVGRDYNEQFF.

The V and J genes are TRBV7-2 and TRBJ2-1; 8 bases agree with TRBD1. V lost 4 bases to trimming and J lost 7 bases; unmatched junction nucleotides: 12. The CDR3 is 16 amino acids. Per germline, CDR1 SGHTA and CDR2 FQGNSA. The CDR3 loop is CASSSRGQGAWNEQFF. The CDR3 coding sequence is TGTGCCAGCAGCTCTAGGGGGCAGGGGGCGTGGAATGAGCAGTTCTTC.

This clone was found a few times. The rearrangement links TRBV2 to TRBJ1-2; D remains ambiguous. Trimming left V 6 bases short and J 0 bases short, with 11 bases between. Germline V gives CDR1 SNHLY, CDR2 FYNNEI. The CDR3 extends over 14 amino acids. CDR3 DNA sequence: TGTGCCAGCAGGAAGGAGGGAACTAACTATGGCTACACCTTC. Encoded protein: CASRKEGTNYGYTF.

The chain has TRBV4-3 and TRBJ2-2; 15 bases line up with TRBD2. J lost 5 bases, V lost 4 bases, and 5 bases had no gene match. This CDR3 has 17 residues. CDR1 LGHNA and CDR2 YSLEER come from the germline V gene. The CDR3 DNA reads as TGCGCCAGCAGCCCCCGGACTAGCGGGAGGGATACCGGGGAGCTGTTTTTT. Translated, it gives CASSPRTSGRDTGELFF.

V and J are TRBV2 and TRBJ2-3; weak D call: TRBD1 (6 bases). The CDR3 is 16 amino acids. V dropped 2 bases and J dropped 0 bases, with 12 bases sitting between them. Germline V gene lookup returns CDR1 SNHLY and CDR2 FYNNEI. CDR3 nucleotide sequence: TGTGCCAGCAGTGAATTAGGACAGATTAGCACAGATACGCAGTATTTT. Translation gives CASSELGQISTDTQYF.

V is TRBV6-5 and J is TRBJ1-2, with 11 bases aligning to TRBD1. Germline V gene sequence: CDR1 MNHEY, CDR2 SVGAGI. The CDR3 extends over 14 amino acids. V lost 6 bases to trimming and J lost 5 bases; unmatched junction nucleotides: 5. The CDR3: CASRGQGVWYGYTF. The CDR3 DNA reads TGTGCCAGCAGGGGACAGGGGGTCTGGTATGGCTACACCTTC.

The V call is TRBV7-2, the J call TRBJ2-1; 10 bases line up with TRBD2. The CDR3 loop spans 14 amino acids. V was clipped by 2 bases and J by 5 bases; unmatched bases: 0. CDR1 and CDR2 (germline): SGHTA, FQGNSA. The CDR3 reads CASSLSGGDNEQFF. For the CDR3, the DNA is TGTGCCAGCAGCTTAAGCGGGGGGGACAATGAGCAGTTCTTC.

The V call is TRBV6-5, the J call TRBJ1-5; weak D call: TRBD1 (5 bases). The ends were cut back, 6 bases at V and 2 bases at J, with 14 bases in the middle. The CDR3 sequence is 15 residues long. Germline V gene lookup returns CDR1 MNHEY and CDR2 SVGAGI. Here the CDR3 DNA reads TGTGCCAGCAGCCCCTTCGCGGGGGGCAATCAGCCCCAGCATTTT. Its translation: CASSPFAGGNQPQHF.

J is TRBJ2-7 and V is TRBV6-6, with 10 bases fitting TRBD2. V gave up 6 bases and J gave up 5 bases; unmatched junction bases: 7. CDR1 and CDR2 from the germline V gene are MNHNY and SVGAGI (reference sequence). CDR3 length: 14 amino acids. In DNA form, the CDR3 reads TGTGCCAGCAGGGGGGGGACTAGCGTTGACGAGCAGTACTTC. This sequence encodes CASRGGTSVDEQYF.

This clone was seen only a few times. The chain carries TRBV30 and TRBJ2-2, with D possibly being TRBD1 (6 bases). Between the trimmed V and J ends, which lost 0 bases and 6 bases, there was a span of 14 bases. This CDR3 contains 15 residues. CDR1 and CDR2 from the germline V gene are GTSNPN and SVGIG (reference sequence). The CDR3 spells CAWSVLTGSPGELFF. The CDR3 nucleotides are TGTGCCTGGAGTGTCCTCACAGGGAGTCCCGGGGAGCTGTTTTTT. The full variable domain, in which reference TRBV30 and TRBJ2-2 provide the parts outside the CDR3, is SQTIHQWPATLVQPVGSPLSLECTVEGTSNPNLYWYRQAAGRGLQLLFYSVGIGQISSEVPQNLSASRPQDRQFILSSKKLLLSDSGFYLCAWSVLTGSPGELFFGEGSRLTVL.

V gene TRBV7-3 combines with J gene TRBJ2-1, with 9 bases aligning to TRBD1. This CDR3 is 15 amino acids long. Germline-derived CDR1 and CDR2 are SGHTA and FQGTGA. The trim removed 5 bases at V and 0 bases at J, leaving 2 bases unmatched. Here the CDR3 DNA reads TGTGCCAGCAGCAGACAGGGGGGCTCCTACAATGAGCAGTTCTTC. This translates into CASSRQGGSYNEQFF.

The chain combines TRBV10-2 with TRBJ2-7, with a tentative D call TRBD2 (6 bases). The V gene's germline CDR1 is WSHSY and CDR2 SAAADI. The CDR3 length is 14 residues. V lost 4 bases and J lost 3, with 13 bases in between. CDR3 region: CASSGAGQNYEQYF. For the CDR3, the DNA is TGCGCCAGCAGTGGTGCGGGGCAGAACTACGAGCAGTACTTC.

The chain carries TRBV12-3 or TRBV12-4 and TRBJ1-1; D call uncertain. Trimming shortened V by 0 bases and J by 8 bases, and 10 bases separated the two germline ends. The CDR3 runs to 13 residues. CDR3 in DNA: TGTGCCAGCAGTTTAGCTTTCGGTGCCGAAGCTTTCTTT. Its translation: CASSLAFGAEAFF.

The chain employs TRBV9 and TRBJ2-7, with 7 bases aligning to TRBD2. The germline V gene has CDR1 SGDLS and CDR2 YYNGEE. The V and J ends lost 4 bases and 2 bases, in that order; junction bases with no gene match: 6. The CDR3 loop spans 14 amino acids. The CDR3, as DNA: TGTGCCAGCAGCCCACGGACTAGAACCTACGAGCAGTACTTC. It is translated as CASSPRTRTYEQYF.

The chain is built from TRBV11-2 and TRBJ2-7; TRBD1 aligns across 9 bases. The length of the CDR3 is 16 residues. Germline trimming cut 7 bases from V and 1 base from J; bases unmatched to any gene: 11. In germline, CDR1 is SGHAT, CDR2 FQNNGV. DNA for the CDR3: TGTGCCAGCACCCGACTCTCCGGGACAGGGTCCTACGAGCAGTACTTC. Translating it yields CASTRLSGTGSYEQYF.

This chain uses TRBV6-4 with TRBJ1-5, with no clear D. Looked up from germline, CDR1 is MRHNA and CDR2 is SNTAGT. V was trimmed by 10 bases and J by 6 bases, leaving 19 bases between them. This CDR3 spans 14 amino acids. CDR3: CATTSGAGFQPQHF. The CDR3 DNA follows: TGTGCCACTACTTCGGGAGCTGGATTTCAGCCCCAGCATTTT.

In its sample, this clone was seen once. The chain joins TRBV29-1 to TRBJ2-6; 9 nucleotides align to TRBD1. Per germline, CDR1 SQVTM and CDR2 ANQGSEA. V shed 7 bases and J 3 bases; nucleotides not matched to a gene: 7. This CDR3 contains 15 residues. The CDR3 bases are TGCAGCGCCCGGGGACAGGGCGGTGGGGCCAACGTCCTGACTTTC. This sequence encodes CSARGQGGGANVLTF.

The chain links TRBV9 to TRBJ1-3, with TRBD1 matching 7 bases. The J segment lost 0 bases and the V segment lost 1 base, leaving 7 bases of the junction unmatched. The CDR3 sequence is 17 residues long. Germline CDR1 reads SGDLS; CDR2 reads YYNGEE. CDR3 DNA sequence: TGTGCCAGCAGCGTAACGCCCACAGGGGCCTCTGGAAACACCATATATTTT. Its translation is CASSVTPTGASGNTIYF.

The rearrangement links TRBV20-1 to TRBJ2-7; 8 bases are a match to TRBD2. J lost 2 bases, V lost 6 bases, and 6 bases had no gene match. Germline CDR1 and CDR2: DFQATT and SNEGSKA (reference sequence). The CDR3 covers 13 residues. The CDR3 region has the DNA TGCAGTGCCAGTAGCGGGGCGACCTACGAGCAGTACTTC. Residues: CSASSGATYEQYF.

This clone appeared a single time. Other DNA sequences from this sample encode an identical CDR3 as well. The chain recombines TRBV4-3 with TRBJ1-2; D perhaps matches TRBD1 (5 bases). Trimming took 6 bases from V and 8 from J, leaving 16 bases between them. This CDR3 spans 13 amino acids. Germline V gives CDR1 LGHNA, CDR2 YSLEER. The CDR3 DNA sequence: TGCGCCAGCAGTCAAACGGACATGAGGGGCTACACCTTC. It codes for CASSQTDMRGYTF.

As DNA, the CDR3 is TGTGCCAGTAGTATAGAACCAGGGTTTACCACACCGAACACCGGGGAGCTGTTTTTT. Translated: CASSIEPGFTTPNTGELFF. The gene calls are TRBV19 and TRBJ2-2; D perhaps matches TRBD1 (5 bases). CDR1 and CDR2 (germline): LNHDA, SQIVND (reference sequence). The CDR3 has 19 amino acids. Trimming shortened V by 0 bases and J by 0 bases, and 17 bases separated the two germline ends.

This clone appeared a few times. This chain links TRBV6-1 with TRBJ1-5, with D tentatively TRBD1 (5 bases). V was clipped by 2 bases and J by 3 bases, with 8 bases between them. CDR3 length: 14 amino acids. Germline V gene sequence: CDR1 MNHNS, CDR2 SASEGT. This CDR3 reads CASSETGLNQPQHF. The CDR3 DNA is TGTGCCAGCAGTGAAACAGGCCTCAATCAGCCCCAGCATTTT.

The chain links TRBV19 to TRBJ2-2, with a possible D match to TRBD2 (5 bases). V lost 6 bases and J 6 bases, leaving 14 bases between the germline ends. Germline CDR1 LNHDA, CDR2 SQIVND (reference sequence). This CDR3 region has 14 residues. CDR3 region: CASRAEYWAGELFF. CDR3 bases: TGTGCCAGTAGAGCGGAATACTGGGCCGGGGAGCTGTTTTTT.

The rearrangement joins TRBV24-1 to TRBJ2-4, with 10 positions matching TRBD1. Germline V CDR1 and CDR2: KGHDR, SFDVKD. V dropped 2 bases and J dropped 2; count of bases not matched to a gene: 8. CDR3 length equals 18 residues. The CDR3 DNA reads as TGTGCCACCAGTGATTCCTCGGGACAGGGGATTCCCAAAAACATTCAGTACTTC. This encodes CATSDSSGQGIPKNIQYF.

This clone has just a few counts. The CDR3 is CASSISQNTIYF. DNA of the CDR3: TGTGCCAGCAGTATATCACAAAACACCATATATTTT. The chain carries TRBV28 and TRBJ1-3; no clear D gene. The CDR3 contains 12 residues. Trimming shortened V by 5 bases and J by 6 bases, and 8 bases separated the two germline ends. Germline V gene data show CDR1 as MDHEN and CDR2 as SYDVKM.

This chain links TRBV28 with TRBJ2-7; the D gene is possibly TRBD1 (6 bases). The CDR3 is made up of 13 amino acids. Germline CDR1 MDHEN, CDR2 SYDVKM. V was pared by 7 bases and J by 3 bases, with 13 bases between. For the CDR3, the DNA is TGTGCCAGCACACTAGGACAGCTCTACGAGCAGTACTTC. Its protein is CASTLGQLYEQYF.

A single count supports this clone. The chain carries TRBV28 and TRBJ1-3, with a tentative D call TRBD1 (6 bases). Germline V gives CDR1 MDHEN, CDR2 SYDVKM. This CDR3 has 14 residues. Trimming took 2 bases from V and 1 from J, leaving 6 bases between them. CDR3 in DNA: TGTGCCAGCAGTTTAGGGACATCTGGAAACACCATATATTTT. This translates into CASSLGTSGNTIYF.

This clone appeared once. As DNA, the CDR3 is TGTGCCAGCAGCTTGGACAGGGGCTATGAGCAGTTCTTC. As protein: CASSLDRGYEQFF. This chain joins TRBV7-3 and TRBJ2-1, with 9 bases that match TRBD1. The V gene's germline CDR1 is SGHTA and CDR2 FQGTGA. This CDR3 is built from 13 residues. V trimming: 3 bases; J trimming: 8 bases; junction bases outside the gene matches: 2. The full variable domain, in which reference TRBV7-3 and TRBJ2-1 provide the parts outside the CDR3, is GAGVSQTPSNKVTEKGKYVELRCDPISGHTALYWYRQSLGQGPEFLIYFQGTGAADDSGLPNDRFFAVRPEGSVSTLKIQRTERGDSAVYLCASSLDRGYEQFFGPGTRLTVL.

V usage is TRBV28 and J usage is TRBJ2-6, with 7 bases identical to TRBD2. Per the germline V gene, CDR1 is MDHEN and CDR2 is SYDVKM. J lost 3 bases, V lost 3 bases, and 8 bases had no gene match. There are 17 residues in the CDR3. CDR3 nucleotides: TGTGCCAGCAGTTTTTTCGCTGGGAGGGGTGGGGCCAACGTCCTGACTTTC. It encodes CASSFFAGRGGANVLTF.

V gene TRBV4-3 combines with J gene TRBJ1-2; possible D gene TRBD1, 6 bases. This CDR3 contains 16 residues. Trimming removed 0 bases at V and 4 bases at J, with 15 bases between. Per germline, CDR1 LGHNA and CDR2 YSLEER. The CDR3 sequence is CASSQDRQEVVYGYTF. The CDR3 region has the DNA TGCGCCAGCAGCCAAGACAGACAGGAGGTCGTCTATGGCTACACCTTC.